This T cell receptor beta chain was observed in a study of T cell responses to AZD1222 COVID-19 vaccine. V dropped 4 bases and J dropped 5 bases, with 19 bases sitting between them. Looked up from germline, CDR1 is SGDLS and CDR2 is YYNGEE. The CDR3 extends over 15 amino acids. Repertoires were generated with immunoSEQ multiplex PCR, while TCRdb's copy carries only in-frame clones and drops some. The sample carries 90,000 to 120,000 clones, about nine tenths recorded once. V usage is TRBV9 and J usage is TRBJ2-7; tentative D call: TRBD1 (8 bases). This specimen was peripheral blood, taken on day 0 of AZD1222 vaccination. The TCR sequence derives from an adult in good health. The CDR3 DNA follows: TGTGCCAGCAGCCCAGGGGGGGACAGGAGTGACGAGCAGTACTTC. This encodes CASSPGGDRSDEQYF.